This T cell receptor (beta chain) appears in the sequencing data of a study of cytomegalovirus exposure and HLA in healthy donors. PCR primers comprised 60 Vbeta and 13 Jbeta primers. As processed by the authors: There were about 80 million unique TCR beta chains by a later count, and approximately 10 million of them were shared. Clones were sequenced by immunoSEQ multiplex PCR, and TCRdb holds only the in-frame ones, with some missing. That table gives V, J and clone size, and the DNA gave D and trimming. The sample is made up of 100,000 to 150,000 clones, and the top ten hold 2% to 2.5% of it. Germline V gene lookup returns CDR1 LNHNV and CDR2 YYDKDF (reference sequence). V lost 6 bases, J lost 2 bases, and 8 bases lay in between. The CDR3 has 13 amino acids. As to this clone: What it recognizes is unknown.

Whole-study results and caveats: For most TCR sequences rarity was the rule, although some public TCRs occurred in many donors.

Sequencing used PBMCs. The chain is built from TRBV15 and TRBJ1-5, with D possibly TRBD1 on 6 matching bases. The sequence derives from a man in his forties in good health and CMV-seronegative. In nucleotides, the CDR3 is TGTGCCACCAGACAGGGTGGCAATCAGCCCCAGCATTTT. Amino acid sequence: CATRQGGNQPQHF.